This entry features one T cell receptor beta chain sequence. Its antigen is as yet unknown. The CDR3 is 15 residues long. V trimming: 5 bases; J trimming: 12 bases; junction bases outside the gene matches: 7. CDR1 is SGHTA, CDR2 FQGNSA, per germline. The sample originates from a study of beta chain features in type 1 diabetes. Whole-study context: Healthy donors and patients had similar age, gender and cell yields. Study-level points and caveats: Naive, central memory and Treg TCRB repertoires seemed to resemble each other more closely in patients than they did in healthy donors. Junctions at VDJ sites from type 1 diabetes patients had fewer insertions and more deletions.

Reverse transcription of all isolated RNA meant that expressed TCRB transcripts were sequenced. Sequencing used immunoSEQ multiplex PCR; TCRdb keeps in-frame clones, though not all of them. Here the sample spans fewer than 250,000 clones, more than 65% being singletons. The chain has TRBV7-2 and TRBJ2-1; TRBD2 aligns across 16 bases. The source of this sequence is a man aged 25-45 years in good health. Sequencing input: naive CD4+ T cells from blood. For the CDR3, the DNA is TGTGCCAGCAGCCCGGGACTAGCGGGAGGGCCAGGGCAGTTCTTC. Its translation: CASSPGLAGGPGQFF.